These 3 T cell receptor beta chains were sequenced from one sample in a study of STAT5B mutations in CD4+ large granular lymphocyte leukemia. Sequencing was performed with immunoSEQ multiplex PCR; in TCRdb, only in-frame clones are kept and a portion is missing. The sample carries some 35,000 clones, about 91% recorded once. The sample taken for sequencing was CD4+ T cells from blood buffy coats. These receptors originate from a human donor in good health.

V and J are TRBV19 and TRBJ1-1, with 12 bases lining up with TRBD1. CDR1 and CDR2 from the germline V gene are LNHDA and SQIVND (reference sequence). The CDR3 spans 15 residues. V lost 10 bases, J lost 4 bases, and 10 bases stayed unmatched. The CDR3 spells CATRGDRGLRTEAFF. In DNA, the CDR3 is TGTGCCACTAGGGGGGACAGGGGGCTCCGCACTGAAGCTTTCTTT. The entire variable domain, with the rest obtained from reference TRBV19 and TRBJ1-1, is as follows: DGGITQSPKYLFRKEGQNVTLSCEQNLNHDAMYWYRQDPGQGLRLIYYSQIVNDFQKGDIAEGYSVSREKKESFPLTVTSAQKNPTAFYLCATRGDRGLRTEAFFGQGTRLTVV.

The genes are TRBV20-1 and TRBJ1-3; D is perhaps TRBD1 (5 bases). The V gene's germline CDR1 is DFQATT and CDR2 SNEGSKA (reference sequence). Trimming pared 7 bases from V and 8 bases from J, leaving 12 bases between. This CDR3 is built from 11 residues. CDR3 sequence reads: CSVPTDHTIYF. Written as DNA, the CDR3 is TGCAGTGTCCCGACAGACCACACCATATATTTT.

The chain couples TRBV28 to TRBJ1-4; D is uncertain. V was cut by 5 bases and J by 7 bases, with 17 bases left in between. Germline loops: CDR1 MDHEN, CDR2 SYDVKM. The CDR3 is 15 amino acids. CDR3 DNA sequence: TGTGCCAGCAGTACGATTTGGACTTTATTTGAAAAACTGTTTTTT. It specifies CASSTIWTLFEKLFF.